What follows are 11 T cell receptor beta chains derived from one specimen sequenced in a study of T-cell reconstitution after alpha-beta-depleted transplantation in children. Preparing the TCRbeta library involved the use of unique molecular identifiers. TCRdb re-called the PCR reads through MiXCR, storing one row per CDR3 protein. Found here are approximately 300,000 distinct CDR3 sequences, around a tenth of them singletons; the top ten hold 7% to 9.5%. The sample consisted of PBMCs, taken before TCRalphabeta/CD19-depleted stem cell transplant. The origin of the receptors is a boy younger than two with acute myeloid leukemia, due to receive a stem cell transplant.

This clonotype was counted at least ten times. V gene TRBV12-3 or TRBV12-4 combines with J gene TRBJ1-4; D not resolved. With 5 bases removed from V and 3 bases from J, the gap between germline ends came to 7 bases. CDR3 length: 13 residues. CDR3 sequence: CASSVGSNEKLFF. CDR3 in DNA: TGTGCCAGCAGTGTGGGTTCTAATGAAAAACTGTTTTTT.

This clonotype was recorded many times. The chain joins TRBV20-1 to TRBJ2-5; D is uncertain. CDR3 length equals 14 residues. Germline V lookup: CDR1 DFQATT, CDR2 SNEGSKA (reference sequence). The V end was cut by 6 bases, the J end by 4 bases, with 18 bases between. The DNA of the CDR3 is TGCAGTGCAGCCCCACTAACGGGCGGAGAGACCCAGTACTTC. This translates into CSAAPLTGGETQYF.

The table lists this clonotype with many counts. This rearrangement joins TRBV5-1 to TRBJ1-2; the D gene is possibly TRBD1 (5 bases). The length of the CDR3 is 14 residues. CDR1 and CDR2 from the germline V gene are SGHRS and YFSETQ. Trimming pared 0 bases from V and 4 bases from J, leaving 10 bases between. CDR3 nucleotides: TGCGCCAGCAGCTTGGACAGGACGGCCTATGGCTACACCTTC. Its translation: CASSLDRTAYGYTF.

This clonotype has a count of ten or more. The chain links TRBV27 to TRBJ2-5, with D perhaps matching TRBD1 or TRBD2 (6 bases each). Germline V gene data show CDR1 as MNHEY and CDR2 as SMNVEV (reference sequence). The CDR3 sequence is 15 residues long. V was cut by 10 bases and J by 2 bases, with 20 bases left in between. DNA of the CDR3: TGTGCCACAATCAAATGGCAGGGGAGGCAAGAGACCCAGTACTTC. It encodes CATIKWQGRQETQYF.

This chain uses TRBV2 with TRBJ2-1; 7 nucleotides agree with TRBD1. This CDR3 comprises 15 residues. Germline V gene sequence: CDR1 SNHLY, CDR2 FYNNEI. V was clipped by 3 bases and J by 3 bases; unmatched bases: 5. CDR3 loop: CASSEMGQYYNEQFF. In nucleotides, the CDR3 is TGTGCCAGCAGTGAGATGGGACAGTACTACAATGAGCAGTTCTTC.

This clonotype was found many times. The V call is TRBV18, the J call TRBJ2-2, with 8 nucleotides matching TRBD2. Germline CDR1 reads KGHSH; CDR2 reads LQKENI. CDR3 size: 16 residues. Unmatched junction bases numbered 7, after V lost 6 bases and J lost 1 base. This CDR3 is CASSPGLALNTGELFF. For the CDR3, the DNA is TGTGCCAGCTCCCCCGGACTAGCCTTGAACACCGGGGAGCTGTTTTTT.

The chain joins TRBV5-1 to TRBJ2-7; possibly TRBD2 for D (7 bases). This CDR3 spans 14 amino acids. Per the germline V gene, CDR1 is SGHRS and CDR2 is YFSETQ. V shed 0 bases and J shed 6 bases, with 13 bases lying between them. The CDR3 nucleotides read TGCGCCAGCAGCTTGGCCGCGGGGGCCTGCGAGCAGTACTTC. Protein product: CASSLAAGACEQYF.

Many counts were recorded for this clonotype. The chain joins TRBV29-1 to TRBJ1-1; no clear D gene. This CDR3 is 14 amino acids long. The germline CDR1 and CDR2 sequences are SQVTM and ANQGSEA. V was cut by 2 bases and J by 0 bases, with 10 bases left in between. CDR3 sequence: CSVERAVMNTEAFF. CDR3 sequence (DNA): TGCAGCGTTGAACGGGCAGTAATGAACACTGAAGCTTTCTTT. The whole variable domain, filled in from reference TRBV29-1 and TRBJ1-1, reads SAVISQKPSRDICQRGTSLTIQCQVDSQVTMMFWYRQQPGQSLTLIATANQGSEATYESGFVIDKFPISRPNLTFSTLTVSNMSPEDSSIYLCSVERAVMNTEAFFGQGTRLTVV.

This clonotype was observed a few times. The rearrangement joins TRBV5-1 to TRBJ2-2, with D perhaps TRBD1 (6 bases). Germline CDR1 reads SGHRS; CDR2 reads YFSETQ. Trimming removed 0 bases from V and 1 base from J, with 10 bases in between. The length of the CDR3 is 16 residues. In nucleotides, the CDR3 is TGCGCCAGCAGCTTGGCCAGAGGGGGGAACACCGGGGAGCTGTTTTTT. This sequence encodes CASSLARGGNTGELFF.

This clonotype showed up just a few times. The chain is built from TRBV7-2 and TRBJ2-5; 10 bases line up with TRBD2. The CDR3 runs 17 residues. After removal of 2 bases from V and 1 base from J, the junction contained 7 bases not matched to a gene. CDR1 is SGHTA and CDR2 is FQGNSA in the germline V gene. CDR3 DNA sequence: TGTGCCAGCAGCTTACAACGACTAGCGGGCTTCCAAGAGACCCAGTACTTC. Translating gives CASSLQRLAGFQETQYF.

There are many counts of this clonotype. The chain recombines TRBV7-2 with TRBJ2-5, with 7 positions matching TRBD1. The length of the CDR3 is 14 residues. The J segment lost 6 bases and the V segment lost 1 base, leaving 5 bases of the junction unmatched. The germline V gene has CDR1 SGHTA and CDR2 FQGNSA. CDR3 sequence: CASSLVGDSQTQYF. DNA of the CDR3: TGTGCCAGCAGCTTAGTAGGGGACAGCCAGACCCAGTACTTC.